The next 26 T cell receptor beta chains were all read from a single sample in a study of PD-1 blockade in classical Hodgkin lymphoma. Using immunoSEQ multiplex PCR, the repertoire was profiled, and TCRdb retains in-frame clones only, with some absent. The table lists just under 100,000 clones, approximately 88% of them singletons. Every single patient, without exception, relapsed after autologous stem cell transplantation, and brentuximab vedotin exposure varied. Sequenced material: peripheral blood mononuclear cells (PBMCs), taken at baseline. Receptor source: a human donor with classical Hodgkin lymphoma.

CDR3 DNA: TGTGCCAGCAGTTCCTCACTAGCGGGAGCCCGGGAGACCCAGTACTTC. It codes for CASSSSLAGARETQYF. The chain combines TRBV28 with TRBJ2-5; 11 nucleotides agree with TRBD2. The germline V gene encodes CDR1 MDHEN and CDR2 SYDVKM. Losses at the gene ends were 4 bases for V and 5 bases for J; bases not matched to a gene: 9. CDR3 length: 16 amino acids.

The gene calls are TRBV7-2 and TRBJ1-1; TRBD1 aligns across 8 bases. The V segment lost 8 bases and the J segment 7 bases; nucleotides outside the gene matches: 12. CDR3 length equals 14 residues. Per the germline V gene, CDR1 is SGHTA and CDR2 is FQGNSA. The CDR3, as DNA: TGTGCCAGCTCGCGCCAGGGGGCGGGGGGTGAAGCTTTCTTT. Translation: CASSRQGAGGEAFF.

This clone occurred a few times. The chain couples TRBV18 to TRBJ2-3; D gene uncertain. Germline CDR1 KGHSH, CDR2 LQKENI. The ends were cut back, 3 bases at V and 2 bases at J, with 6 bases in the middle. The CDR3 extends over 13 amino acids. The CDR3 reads CASSPPYTDTQYF. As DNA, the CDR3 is TGTGCCAGCTCACCCCCATACACAGATACGCAGTATTTT.

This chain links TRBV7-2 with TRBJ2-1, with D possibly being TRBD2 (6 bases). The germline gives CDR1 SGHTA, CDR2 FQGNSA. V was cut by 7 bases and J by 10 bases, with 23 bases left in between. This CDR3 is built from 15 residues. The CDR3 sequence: CASTRDSLPSGEQFF. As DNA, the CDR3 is TGTGCCAGCACCCGGGACTCCCTTCCCTCCGGCGAGCAGTTCTTC. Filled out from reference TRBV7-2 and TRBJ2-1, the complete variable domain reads GAGVSQSPSNKVTEKGKDVELRCDPISGHTALYWYRQSLGQGLEFLIYFQGNSAPDKSGLPSDRFSAERTGGSVSTLTIQRTQQEDSAVYLCASTRDSLPSGEQFFGPGTRLTVL.

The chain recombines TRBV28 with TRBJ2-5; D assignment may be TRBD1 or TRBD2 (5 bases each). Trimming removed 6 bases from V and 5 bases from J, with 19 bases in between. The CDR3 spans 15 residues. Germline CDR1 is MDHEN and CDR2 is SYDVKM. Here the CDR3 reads CASSPRLSGPETQYF. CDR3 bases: TGTGCCAGCAGCCCTAGGCTGTCGGGGCCGGAGACCCAGTACTTC.

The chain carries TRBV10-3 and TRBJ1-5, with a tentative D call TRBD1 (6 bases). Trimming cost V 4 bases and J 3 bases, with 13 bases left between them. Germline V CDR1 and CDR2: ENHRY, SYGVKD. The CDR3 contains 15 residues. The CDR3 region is CAISAETGNNQPQHF. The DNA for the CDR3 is TGTGCCATCAGTGCTGAGACAGGCAACAATCAGCCCCAGCATTTT.

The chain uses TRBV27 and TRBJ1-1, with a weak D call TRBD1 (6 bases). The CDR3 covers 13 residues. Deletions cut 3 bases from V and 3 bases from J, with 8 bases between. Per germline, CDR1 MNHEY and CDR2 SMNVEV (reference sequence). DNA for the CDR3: TGTGCCAGCAGTTTGAAGGGGGACACTGAAGCTTTCTTT. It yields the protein CASSLKGDTEAFF.

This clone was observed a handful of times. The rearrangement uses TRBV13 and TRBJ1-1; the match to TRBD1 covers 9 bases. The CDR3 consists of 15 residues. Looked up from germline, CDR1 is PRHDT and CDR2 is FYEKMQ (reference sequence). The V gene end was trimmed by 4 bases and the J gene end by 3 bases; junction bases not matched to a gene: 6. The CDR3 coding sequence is TGTGCCAGCAGCTGGACAGGGGTGCGGGACACTGAAGCTTTCTTT. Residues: CASSWTGVRDTEAFF. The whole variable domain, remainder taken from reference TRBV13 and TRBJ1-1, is AAGVIQSPRHLIKEKRETATLKCYPIPRHDTVYWYQQGPGQDPQFLISFYEKMQSDKGSIPDRFSAQQFSDYHSELNMSSLELGDSALYFCASSWTGVRDTEAFFGQGTRLTVV.

Written as DNA, the CDR3 is TGTGCCAGCAGCCTCCAGGGAACGGGCGAGCAGTACTTC. Residues: CASSLQGTGEQYF. The chain couples TRBV5-6 to TRBJ2-7, with D possibly being TRBD1 (5 bases). This CDR3 region has 13 residues. From germline, CDR1 is SGHDT and CDR2 YYEEEE. The V and J ends lost 4 bases and 6 bases respectively, with 14 bases between them.

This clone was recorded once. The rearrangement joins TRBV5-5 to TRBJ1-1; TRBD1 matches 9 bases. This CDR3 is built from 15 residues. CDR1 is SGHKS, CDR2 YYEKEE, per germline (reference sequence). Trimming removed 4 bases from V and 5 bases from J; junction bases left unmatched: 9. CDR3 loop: CASSLPQGAWTEAFF. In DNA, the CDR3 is TGTGCCAGCAGCCTCCCACAGGGGGCATGGACTGAAGCTTTCTTT.

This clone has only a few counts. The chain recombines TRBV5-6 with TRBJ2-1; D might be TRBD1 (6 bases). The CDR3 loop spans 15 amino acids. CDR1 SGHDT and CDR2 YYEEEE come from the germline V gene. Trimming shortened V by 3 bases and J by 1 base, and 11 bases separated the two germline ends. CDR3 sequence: CASSSSGTSYNEQFF. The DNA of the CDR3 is TGTGCCAGCAGCTCCTCCGGGACATCCTACAATGAGCAGTTCTTC.

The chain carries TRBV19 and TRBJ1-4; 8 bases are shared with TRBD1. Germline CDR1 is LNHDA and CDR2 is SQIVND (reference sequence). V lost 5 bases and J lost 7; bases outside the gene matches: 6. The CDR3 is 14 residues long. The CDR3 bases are TGTGCCAGTAGTGAACAGGGGGGAGGTGAAAAACTGTTTTTT. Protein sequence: CASSEQGGGEKLFF.

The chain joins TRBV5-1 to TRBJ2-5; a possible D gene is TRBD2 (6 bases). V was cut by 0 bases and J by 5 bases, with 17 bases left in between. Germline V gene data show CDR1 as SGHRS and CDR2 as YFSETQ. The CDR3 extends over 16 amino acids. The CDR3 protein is CASSLAGAGSGETQYF. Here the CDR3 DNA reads TGCGCCAGCAGCTTGGCCGGTGCCGGGAGTGGGGAGACCCAGTACTTC. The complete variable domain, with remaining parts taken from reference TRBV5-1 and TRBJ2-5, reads KAGVTQTPRYLIKTRGQQVTLSCSPISGHRSVSWYQQTPGQGLQFLFEYFSETQRNKGNFPGRFSGRQFSNSRSEMNVSTLELGDSALYLCASSLAGAGSGETQYFGPGTRLLVL.

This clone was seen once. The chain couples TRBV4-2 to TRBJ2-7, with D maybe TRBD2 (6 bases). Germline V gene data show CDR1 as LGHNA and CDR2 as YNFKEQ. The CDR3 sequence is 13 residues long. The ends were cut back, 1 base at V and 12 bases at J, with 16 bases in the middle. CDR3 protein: CASSQVGRGGWYF. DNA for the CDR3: TGTGCCAGCAGCCAAGTGGGGCGGGGTGGATGGTACTTC.

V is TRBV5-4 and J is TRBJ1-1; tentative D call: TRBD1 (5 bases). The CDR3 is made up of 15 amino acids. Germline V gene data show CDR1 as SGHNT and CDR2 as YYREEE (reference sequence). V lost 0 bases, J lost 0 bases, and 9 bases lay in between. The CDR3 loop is CASSLVAGMNTEAFF. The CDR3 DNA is TGTGCCAGCAGCTTGGTGGCAGGGATGAACACTGAAGCTTTCTTT. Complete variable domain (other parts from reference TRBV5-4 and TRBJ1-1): ETGVTQSPTHLIKTRGQQVTLRCSSQSGHNTVSWYQQALGQGPQFIFQYYREEENGRGNFPPRFSGLQFPNYSSELNVNALELDDSALYLCASSLVAGMNTEAFFGQGTRLTVV.

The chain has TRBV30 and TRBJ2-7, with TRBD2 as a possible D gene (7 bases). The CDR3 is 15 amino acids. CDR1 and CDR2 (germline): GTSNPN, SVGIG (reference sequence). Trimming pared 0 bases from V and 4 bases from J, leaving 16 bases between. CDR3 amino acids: CAWSVGGGDRYEQYF. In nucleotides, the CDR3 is TGTGCCTGGAGTGTCGGCGGGGGCGATAGGTACGAGCAGTACTTC.

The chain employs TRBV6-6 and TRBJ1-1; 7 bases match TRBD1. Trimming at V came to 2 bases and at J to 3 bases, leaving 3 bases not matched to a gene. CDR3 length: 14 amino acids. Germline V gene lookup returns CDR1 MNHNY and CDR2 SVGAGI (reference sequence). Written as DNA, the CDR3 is TGTGCCAGCAGTTACAAGGGGGCAGACACTGAAGCTTTCTTT. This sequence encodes CASSYKGADTEAFF.

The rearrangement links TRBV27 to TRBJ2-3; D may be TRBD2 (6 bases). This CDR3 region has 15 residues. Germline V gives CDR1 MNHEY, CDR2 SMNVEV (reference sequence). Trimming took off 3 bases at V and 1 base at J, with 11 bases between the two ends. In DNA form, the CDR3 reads TGTGCCAGCAGTTTTTCAAAGCGGGGCACAGATACGCAGTATTTT. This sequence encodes CASSFSKRGTDTQYF.

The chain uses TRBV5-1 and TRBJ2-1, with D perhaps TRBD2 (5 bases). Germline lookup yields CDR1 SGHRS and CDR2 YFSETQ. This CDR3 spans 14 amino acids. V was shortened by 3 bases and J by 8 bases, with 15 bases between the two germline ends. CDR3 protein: CASSSGLPSHEQFF. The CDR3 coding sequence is TGCGCCAGCAGCTCTGGACTCCCTTCCCATGAGCAGTTCTTC.

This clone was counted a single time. The CDR3 sequence: CASSVPQTSSDTQYF. CDR3 nucleotide sequence: TGCGCCAGCAGCGTGCCTCAGACTAGCTCAGATACGCAGTATTTT. The V call is TRBV5-1, the J call TRBJ2-3; TRBD2 matches 7 bases. CDR1 and CDR2 (germline): SGHRS, YFSETQ. CDR3 size: 15 residues. The ends lost 4 bases at V and 4 bases at J; junction bases unmatched: 9. Full variable domain (remainder filled in from reference TRBV5-1 and TRBJ2-3): KAGVTQTPRYLIKTRGQQVTLSCSPISGHRSVSWYQQTPGQGLQFLFEYFSETQRNKGNFPGRFSGRQFSNSRSEMNVSTLELGDSALYLCASSVPQTSSDTQYFGPGTRLTVL.

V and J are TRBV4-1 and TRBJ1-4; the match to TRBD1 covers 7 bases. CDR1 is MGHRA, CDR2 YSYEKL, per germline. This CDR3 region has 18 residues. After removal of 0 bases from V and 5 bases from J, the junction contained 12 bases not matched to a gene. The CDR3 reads CASSQEPFGTVWNEKLFF. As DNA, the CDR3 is TGCGCCAGCAGCCAAGAACCGTTCGGGACAGTCTGGAATGAAAAACTGTTTTTT.

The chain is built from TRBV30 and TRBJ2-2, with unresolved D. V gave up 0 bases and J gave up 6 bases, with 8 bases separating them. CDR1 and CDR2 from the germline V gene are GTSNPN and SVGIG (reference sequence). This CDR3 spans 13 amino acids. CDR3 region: CAWSVLIPGELFF. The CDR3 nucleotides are TGTGCCTGGAGTGTACTGATTCCCGGGGAGCTGTTTTTT.

The CDR3 here is CASGRYREGGDTQYF. The CDR3, as DNA: TGTGCCAGCGGGAGGTACAGGGAGGGTGGAGATACGCAGTATTTT. This sequence joins TRBV6-6 and TRBJ2-3; D is possibly TRBD2 (7 bases). V was cut by 8 bases and J by 5 bases, with 20 bases left in between. The germline V gene has CDR1 MNHNY and CDR2 SVGAGI (reference sequence). This CDR3 spans 15 amino acids.

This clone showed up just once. In DNA, the CDR3 is TGTGCCAGCAGCCCTAGCGGGAGCACAGATACGCAGTATTTT. As protein: CASSPSGSTDTQYF. The chain links TRBV11-3 to TRBJ2-3; TRBD2 matches 8 bases. Losses at the gene ends were 5 bases for V and 0 bases for J; bases not matched to a gene: 1. CDR3 size: 14 residues. Per germline, CDR1 SGHNT and CDR2 YENEEA.

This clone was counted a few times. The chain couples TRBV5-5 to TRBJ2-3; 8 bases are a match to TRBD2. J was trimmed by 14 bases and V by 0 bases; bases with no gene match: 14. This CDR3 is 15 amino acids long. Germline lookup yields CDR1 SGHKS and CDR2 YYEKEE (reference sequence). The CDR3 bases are TGTGCCAGCAGCTTGGCCGGTGCAGCCGGGACTAGATGGTATTTT. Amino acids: CASSLAGAAGTRWYF.

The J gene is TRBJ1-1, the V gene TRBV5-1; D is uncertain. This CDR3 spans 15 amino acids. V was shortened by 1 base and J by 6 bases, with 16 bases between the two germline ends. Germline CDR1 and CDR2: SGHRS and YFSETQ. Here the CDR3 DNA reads TGCGCCAGCAGCTTGATTCCGGCCAGGCCCGCTGAAGCTTTCTTT. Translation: CASSLIPARPAEAFF.